Each of the 29 T cell receptor beta chains below was sequenced from the same sample in a study of beta chain features in type 1 diabetes. Sequenced material consisted of expressed TCRB transcripts (all of the isolated RNA was reverse transcribed). Sequencing was performed with immunoSEQ multiplex PCR; in TCRdb, only in-frame clones are kept and a portion is missing. The sample includes fewer than 400,000 clones, 8% seen only once; the top ten take 0.44%. The sample comprised central memory CD4+ T cells from blood. The origin of the receptors is a woman aged 18-35 years in good health.

This chain links TRBV14 with TRBJ2-5; D is possibly TRBD1 or TRBD2 (5 bases each). V was pared by 0 bases and J by 0 bases, with 14 bases between. Germline V lookup: CDR1 SGHDN, CDR2 FVKESK. CDR3 length: 17 residues. CDR3 region: CASSQEERWGYQETQYF. CDR3 sequence (DNA): TGTGCCAGCAGCCAAGAGGAGCGGTGGGGGTACCAAGAGACCCAGTACTTC. The variable domain in full, completed from reference TRBV14 and TRBJ2-5, reads EAGVTQFPSHSVIEKGQTVTLRCDPISGHDNLYWYRRVMGKEIKFLLHFVKESKQDESGMPNNRFLAERTGGTYSTLKVQPAELEDSGVYFCASSQEERWGYQETQYFGPGTRLLVL.

This chain uses TRBV2 with TRBJ1-2; D possibly corresponds to TRBD1 (5 bases). Deletions cut 6 bases from V and 1 base from J, with 6 bases between. Germline loops: CDR1 SNHLY, CDR2 FYNNEI. The CDR3 sequence is 12 residues long. Written as DNA, the CDR3 is TGTGCCAGCAGGACAGTTAACTATGGCTACACCTTC. It encodes CASRTVNYGYTF.

This clone showed up many times. This rearrangement joins TRBV11-2 to TRBJ2-1, with D unresolved. V was cut by 0 bases and J by 9 bases, with 9 bases left in between. Germline loops: CDR1 SGHAT, CDR2 FQNNGV. CDR3 length equals 13 residues. CDR3 protein: CASSLEPGSEQFF. CDR3 nucleotide sequence: TGTGCCAGCAGCTTAGAACCAGGTTCTGAGCAGTTCTTC.

The rearrangement links TRBV5-1 to TRBJ2-3; D ambiguous. The CDR3 spans 14 residues. The germline V gene encodes CDR1 SGHRS and CDR2 YFSETQ. V was shortened by 4 bases and J by 5 bases, with 14 bases between the two germline ends. The CDR3 coding sequence is TGCGCCAGCAGCACGCAGAAGGCCGGAGATACGCAGTATTTT. Its protein product is CASSTQKAGDTQYF.

This clone was counted between two and nine times. This chain links TRBV9 with TRBJ1-3; perhaps TRBD1 as D (5 bases). Germline V gives CDR1 SGDLS, CDR2 YYNGEE. This CDR3 is built from 15 residues. V lost 1 base and J 3 bases, leaving 11 bases between the germline ends. In nucleotides, the CDR3 is TGTGCCAGCAGCGTATTCGGGGGTAGTGGAAACACCATATATTTT. Amino acids: CASSVFGGSGNTIYF.

The chain links TRBV9 to TRBJ2-3, with D possibly being TRBD2 (5 bases). The germline V gene has CDR1 SGDLS and CDR2 YYNGEE. This CDR3 has 14 amino acids. V dropped 0 bases and J dropped 10 bases, with 15 bases sitting between them. CDR3 protein: CASSVDFFGGPQYF. The CDR3 DNA is TGTGCCAGCAGCGTAGACTTCTTCGGAGGTCCGCAGTATTTT.

This chain joins TRBV28 and TRBJ2-5; 9 bases fit TRBD2. TRBJ2-7 matches the DNA end more closely, so the J call is doubtful. From germline, CDR1 is MDHEN and CDR2 SYDVKM. The CDR3 sequence is 16 residues long. CDR3 bases: TGTGCCAGCAGTTTTTCGGCGGGAGGGTTCTCCTACGAGCAGTACTTC. Protein product: CASSFSAGGFSYEQYF.

In its sample, this clone was seen a few times. The rearrangement uses TRBV25-1 and TRBJ1-2; D is uncertain. There are 15 residues in the CDR3. Germline V gene lookup returns CDR1 MGHDK and CDR2 SYGVNS. The ends were cut back, 3 bases at V and 4 bases at J, with 15 bases in the middle. CDR3 sequence (DNA): TGTGCCAGCAGTGATCTTTCTGACAACGCCTATGGCTACACCTTC. Translation: CASSDLSDNAYGYTF.

This clone was counted between two and nine times. The V and J genes are TRBV4-2 and TRBJ1-5; a possible D gene is TRBD1 (5 bases). The CDR3 has 17 residues. The V end lost 1 base, the J end lost 3 bases, and 16 bases lay between the germline ends. The germline CDR1 and CDR2 sequences are LGHNA and YNFKEQ. In nucleotides, the CDR3 is TGTGCCAGCAGCCAAGTTGGGGCGGACCGAATCAATCAGCCCCAGCATTTT. The encoded protein is CASSQVGADRINQPQHF.

In its sample, this clone was seen a few times. The gene calls are TRBV7-2 and TRBJ2-3; D gene unclear. Trimming cost V 3 bases and J 5 bases, with 9 bases left between them. This CDR3 is built from 13 residues. Per the germline V gene, CDR1 is SGHTA and CDR2 is FQGNSA. CDR3 nucleotides: TGTGCCAGCAGCTTCCAGATCGGAGATACGCAGTATTTT. As protein: CASSFQIGDTQYF.

The V and J genes are TRBV11-3 and TRBJ2-3; D not resolved. Trimming left V 3 bases short and J 2 bases short, with 27 bases between. The CDR3 loop spans 20 amino acids. The V gene's germline CDR1 is SGHNT and CDR2 YENEEA. CDR3 DNA sequence: TGTGCCAGCAGCTTTGAGGAATGTAGTAGCTGGGGAAAAGTCACAGATACGCAGTATTTT. Protein: CASSFEECSSWGKVTDTQYF.

In its sample, this clone was seen a few times. The same CDR3 can be traced to other DNA sequences in this sample. V and J are TRBV7-2 and TRBJ2-1, with 7 bases fitting TRBD2. CDR3 length: 15 amino acids. With V trimmed by 1 base and J by 4 bases, 4 bases remained unmatched. Germline V gene sequence: CDR1 SGHTA, CDR2 FQGNSA. The CDR3 sequence: CASSLGSGNYNEQFF. The CDR3, as DNA: TGTGCCAGCAGCTTAGGAAGCGGGAATTACAATGAGCAGTTCTTC. The full variable domain, with the rest looked up from reference TRBV7-2 and TRBJ2-1, is GAGVSQSPSNKVTEKGKDVELRCDPISGHTALYWYRQSLGQGLEFLIYFQGNSAPDKSGLPSDRFSAERTGGSVSTLTIQRTQQEDSAVYLCASSLGSGNYNEQFFGPGTRLTVL.

The chain carries TRBV4-2 and TRBJ2-3; no clear D gene. Trimming took 1 base from V and 0 from J, leaving 11 bases between them. Germline CDR1 and CDR2: LGHNA and YNFKEQ. This CDR3 region has 16 residues. DNA for the CDR3: TGTGCCAGCAGCCAAGTAGTCGGTGCTAGCACAGATACGCAGTATTTT. Residues: CASSQVVGASTDTQYF.

V and J are TRBV28 and TRBJ2-7, with 11 bases matching TRBD1. This CDR3 is built from 15 residues. V lost 6 bases, J lost 5 bases, and 9 bases stayed unmatched. Germline lookup yields CDR1 MDHEN and CDR2 SYDVKM. CDR3 sequence (DNA): TGTGCCAGCAGCCCGGCGGGACAGGGGGGCCACGAGCAGTACTTC. Translated: CASSPAGQGGHEQYF.

This clone was seen a handful of times. The chain joins TRBV5-6 to TRBJ2-1, with D unresolved. Germline CDR1 is SGHDT and CDR2 is YYEEEE. Trimming took off 2 bases at V and 10 bases at J, with 7 bases between the two ends. This CDR3 comprises 11 residues. The CDR3 DNA is TGTGCCAGCAGCTTCTTAAGAGAGCAGTTCTTC. Translation: CASSFLREQFF.

The chain is built from TRBV4-3 and TRBJ2-4, with 9 positions matching TRBD1. The CDR3 is 16 residues long. Germline lookup yields CDR1 LGHNA and CDR2 YSLEER. V lost 4 bases, J lost 2 bases, and 6 bases stayed unmatched. The CDR3 sequence is CASSPGDRGSKNIQYF. In DNA form, the CDR3 reads TGCGCCAGCAGCCCCGGAGACAGGGGGTCCAAAAACATTCAGTACTTC.

There are a few counts of this clone. This chain joins TRBV4-1 and TRBJ2-2; D gene uncertain. This CDR3 contains 14 residues. CDR1 and CDR2 (germline): MGHRA, YSYEKL. The V and J ends lost 1 base and 6 bases respectively, with 9 bases between them. In nucleotides, the CDR3 is TGCGCCAGCAGCCAAGCCCACTATTCCGGGGAGCTGTTTTTT. As protein: CASSQAHYSGELFF.

Many counts were recorded for this clone. The genes are TRBV7-2 and TRBJ2-3; no firm D call. Per the germline V gene, CDR1 is SGHTA and CDR2 is FQGNSA. This CDR3 comprises 15 residues. Trimming left V 4 bases short and J 0 bases short, with 11 bases between. This CDR3 reads CASSSYVRSTDTQYF. As DNA, the CDR3 is TGTGCCAGCAGCTCGTATGTCCGGAGCACAGATACGCAGTATTTT.

V gene TRBV5-4 combines with J gene TRBJ2-1; D gene uncertain. The V end lost 2 bases, the J end lost 0 bases, and 9 bases lay between the germline ends. The germline V gene has CDR1 SGHNT and CDR2 YYREEE (reference sequence). The CDR3 is 15 amino acids. For the CDR3, the DNA is TGTGCCAGCAGCTTCTCCTCTAGCTCCTACAATGAGCAGTTCTTC. Residues: CASSFSSSSYNEQFF.

This clone was recorded a few times. The chain recombines TRBV15 with TRBJ2-3, with D maybe TRBD1 (7 bases). The length of the CDR3 is 19 residues. Trimming pared 3 bases from V and 1 base from J, leaving 23 bases between. Germline CDR1 and CDR2: LNHNV and YYDKDF (reference sequence). The CDR3 DNA is TGTGCCACCAGCAGGCACACTCAGGGGGGTGGAGGAGGCACAGATACGCAGTATTTT. Translated, it gives CATSRHTQGGGGGTDTQYF.

The chain combines TRBV9 with TRBJ2-7, with D maybe TRBD2 (5 bases). This CDR3 region has 15 residues. In germline, CDR1 is SGDLS, CDR2 YYNGEE. V was trimmed by 4 bases and J by 3 bases, leaving 17 bases between them. Here the CDR3 reads CASSRGPERGYEQYF. In DNA form, the CDR3 reads TGTGCCAGCAGCCGAGGGCCCGAGCGAGGCTACGAGCAGTACTTC. The complete variable domain, with remaining parts taken from reference TRBV9 and TRBJ2-7, reads DSGVTQTPKHLITATGQRVTLRCSPRSGDLSVYWYQQSLDQGLQFLIQYYNGEERAKGNILERFSAQQFPDLHSELNLSSLELGDSALYFCASSRGPERGYEQYFGPGTRLTVT.

Notes on this clone: The junction does not match germline at one end; this may be a read error. This sequence joins TRBV10-3 and TRBJ2-7; 10 bases match TRBD2. The germline V gene encodes CDR1 ENHRY and CDR2 SYGVKD. The CDR3 spans 17 residues. CDR3: CASSRSRTSGIAYEQYF. CDR3 DNA sequence: TGTGCCAGCAGTCGATCCCGTACTAGCGGGATTGCCTACGAGCAGTACTTC.

The chain combines TRBV29-1 with TRBJ1-4; 8 bases match TRBD1. Trimming removed 4 bases from V and 7 bases from J; junction bases left unmatched: 8. The CDR3 runs to 14 residues. Germline lookup yields CDR1 SQVTM and CDR2 ANQGSEA. In DNA, the CDR3 is TGCAGCGTTGCAACGCAGGGGGCGGGTGAAAAACTGTTTTTT. It yields the protein CSVATQGAGEKLFF.

There are a few counts of this clone. The gene calls are TRBV2 and TRBJ2-5; D not certain. The CDR3 covers 12 residues. V lost 3 bases and J lost 8, with 10 bases in between. Germline CDR1 and CDR2: SNHLY and FYNNEI. The CDR3 region has the DNA TGTGCCAGCAGTGAGGCCAGACCAACCCAGTACTTC. It specifies CASSEARPTQYF.

This clone was found a few times. CDR3 protein: CASINRDRGEAFF. CDR3 sequence (DNA): TGTGCCAGCATTAACCGGGACAGGGGTGAAGCTTTCTTT. V gene TRBV6-1 combines with J gene TRBJ1-1; TRBD1 matches at 10 bases. After removal of 7 bases from V and 7 bases from J, the junction contained 6 bases not matched to a gene. CDR1 and CDR2 (germline): MNHNS, SASEGT. The CDR3 loop spans 13 amino acids.

This sequence joins TRBV7-2 and TRBJ1-1, with D unresolved. The CDR3 is made up of 12 amino acids. Deletions cut 3 bases from V and 9 bases from J, with 11 bases between. CDR1 SGHTA and CDR2 FQGNSA come from the germline V gene. CDR3 nucleotide sequence: TGTGCCAGCAGCTTCGAGTCAAGGAAAGCTTTCTTT. This encodes CASSFESRKAFF.

The gene calls are TRBV7-9 and TRBJ2-5; the D is unclear. Germline-derived CDR1 and CDR2 are SEHNR and FQNEAQ (reference sequence). Between the trimmed V and J ends, which lost 3 bases and 1 base, there was a span of 9 bases. The CDR3 contains 14 residues. The CDR3 DNA follows: TGTGCCAGCAGCTTTGACACCAGCCAAGAGACCCAGTACTTC. Translated: CASSFDTSQETQYF.

This clone was recorded many times. CDR3 sequence reads: CASSWGAGGPYNEQFF. CDR3 coding DNA: TGTGCCAGCAGCTGGGGAGCGGGAGGGCCATACAATGAGCAGTTCTTC. The chain has TRBV7-8 and TRBJ2-1; TRBD2 matches at 10 bases. The length of the CDR3 is 16 residues. The junction had 7 bases not matched to a gene; V was cut back by 4 bases and J by 4 bases. Per the germline V gene, CDR1 is SGHVS and CDR2 is FQNEAQ.

This clone occurred a few times. V gene TRBV7-2 combines with J gene TRBJ2-5, with D possibly being TRBD2 (5 bases). Trimming stripped 2 bases from V and 7 bases from J, with 11 bases between. CDR1 and CDR2 (germline): SGHTA, FQGNSA. The CDR3 runs to 13 residues. This CDR3 reads CASSLNAAGTQYF. The CDR3 nucleotides read TGTGCCAGCAGCTTAAACGCGGCGGGGACCCAGTACTTC. The variable domain in full, completed from reference TRBV7-2 and TRBJ2-5, reads GAGVSQSPSNKVTEKGKDVELRCDPISGHTALYWYRQSLGQGLEFLIYFQGNSAPDKSGLPSDRFSAERTGGSVSTLTIQRTQQEDSAVYLCASSLNAAGTQYFGPGTRLLVL.